The rows below give T cell receptor beta chains drawn from one sample of a study of OX40 agonist ivuxolimab in advanced cancers. Sequenced by immunoSEQ multiplex PCR; TCRdb stores in-frame clones only, minus some. The repertoire has 30,000 to 45,000 clones, around 90% of them found once; the top ten carry 4%. Sequencing used CD4+ or CD8+ T cells sorted from blood, obtained in a trial of the OX40 agonist ivuxolimab. The receptors stem from an adult with an advanced solid tumor such as melanoma, head and neck, liver or kidney cancer. The CDR3 runs from the conserved cysteine through the conserved F or W. A D gene is named only where the DNA matches it firmly. Rows give clone size only sometimes, using once, few, many, or a class for an expanded clone.

d_gene	v_gene	abundance	j_gene	len	CDR3nt	CDR3aa
.	TRBV6-5	.	TRBJ2-7	12	TGTGCCAGCCGGAGGGTAGAATACGAGCAGTACTTC	CASRRVEYEQYF
.	TRBV5-1	.	TRBJ2-2	15	TGCGCCAGCTGTAGCGGCGGGGCAAGTACCGGGGAGCTGTTTTTT	CASCSGGASTGELFF
.	TRBV7-9	.	TRBJ2-3	16	TGTGCCAGCAGCTTAAGGGGCGCCAAGGGCACAGATACGCAGTATTTT	CASSLRGAKGTDTQYF
TRBD1	TRBV6-5	.	TRBJ2-7	13	TGTGCCAGCCGATACAACACAGGGGACGAGCAGTACTTC	CASRYNTGDEQYF
TRBD1	TRBV7-9	.	TRBJ1-4	16	TGTGCCAGCAGCTACTACACGACAGGGGGAAATGAAAAACTGTTTTTT	CASSYYTTGGNEKLFF
TRBD2	TRBV7-2	.	TRBJ2-7	15	TGTGCCAGCAGCTTAGTCGTGCGGGGGGGTTACGAGCAGTACTTC	CASSLVVRGGYEQYF
.	TRBV7-2	.	TRBJ2-5	13	TGTGCCAGCAGCTTAGGGACGGCGGAGACCCAGTACTTC	CASSLGTAETQYF
.	TRBV7-9	.	TRBJ1-2	13	TGTGCCAGCAGCTTAAGGGCAGGCGGCGGCTACACCTTC	CASSLRAGGGYTF
TRBD2	TRBV28	.	TRBJ2-7	13	TGTGCCAGCAAGACTAGCGTCCCCTACGAGCAGTACTTC	CASKTSVPYEQYF
TRBD2	TRBV7-6	once	TRBJ2-5	15	TGTGCCAGCAGCTTAGGTAGCGGGGGGGCAAAAGAGCAGTACTTC	CASSLGSGGAKEQYF
TRBD2	TRBV28	.	TRBJ2-7	15	TGTGCCAGCAGTCCCCTGGCGGGAGGGCCAAGAGAGCAGTACTTC	CASSPLAGGPREQYF
.	TRBV5-1	once	TRBJ2-1	16	TGCGCCAGCAGCGTATCAAGGGTGGAAGGCTACAATGAGCAGTTCTTC	CASSVSRVEGYNEQFF
TRBD1	TRBV7-8	few	TRBJ1-6	14	TGTGCCAGCAGCCCTACAGGGGTGGGTTCACCCCTCCACTTT	CASSPTGVGSPLHF
.	TRBV18	.	TRBJ2-7	13	TGTGCCAGCTCCCGGACCGCTGTCTACGAGCAGTACTTC	CASSRTAVYEQYF
.	TRBV5-1	.	TRBJ2-2	15	TGCGCCAGCAGCTTGGACGGAACTCACACCGGGGAGCTGTTTTTT	CASSLDGTHTGELFF
TRBD2	TRBV7-3	.	TRBJ2-1	16	TGTGCCAGCAGCTCACAGCGGGGGAGTGTTGGTACGGAGCAGTTCTTC	CASSSQRGSVGTEQFF
TRBD1	TRBV7-2	.	TRBJ1-3	11	TGTGCCAGCAGTGTGACGGGACAGTTATATTTT	CASSVTGQLYF
TRBD1	TRBV7-9	once	TRBJ2-7	15	TGTGCCAGCAGCAACCGGGACAGGGTCTCCTACGAGCAGTACTTC	CASSNRDRVSYEQYF
.	TRBV27	.	TRBJ2-7	16	TGTGCCAGCAGACGACTAGGGGGCCAAGCACCGGGCGAGCAGTACTTC	CASRRLGGQAPGEQYF
TRBD2	TRBV18	.	TRBJ2-1	15	TGTGCCAGCTCACTGGCCGGGACTAGTTTCAATGAGCAGTTCTTC	CASSLAGTSFNEQFF
.	TRBV28	.	TRBJ2-7	12	TGTGCCAGCAGTTTACGAGGGTTCGAGCAGTACTTC	CASSLRGFEQYF
TRBD2	TRBV18	.	TRBJ2-3	17	TGTGCCAGCTCACCGGGACTAGCGGGGGGCATATCAGATACGCAGTATTTT	CASSPGLAGGISDTQYF
.	TRBV12-5	.	TRBJ2-7	15	TGTGCTAGTGGTTTGGGCCCTGGCGGAAGCTACGAGCAGTACTTC	CASGLGPGGSYEQYF
.	TRBV19	.	TRBJ1-2	15	TGTGCCAGTAGGGTCTTGCGGGGGGCACGCTGGGGCTACACCTTC	CASRVLRGARWGYTF
TRBD1	TRBV6-4	few	TRBJ1-6	14	TGTGCCAGCAGACCGGGACAGGGAAATTCACCCCTCCACTTT	CASRPGQGNSPLHF
.	TRBV7-2	.	TRBJ2-3	16	TGTGCCAGCAGCTTAGTCGTCGGGGGATCGGCAGATACGCAGTATTTT	CASSLVVGGSADTQYF
TRBD1	TRBV19	.	TRBJ2-7	15	TGTGCCAGTAGTACCTCAGGGGGCGTCTTAATCGAGCAGTACTTC	CASSTSGGVLIEQYF
.	TRBV12-2	.	TRBJ2-5	10	TGTGCAAGTCGCTTAAAAGGGGGGTACTTC	CASRLKGGYF
TRBD2	TRBV10-3	.	TRBJ2-7	16	TGTGCCATCAGTACTAACCCAGCGGGGGGCCCTTCGGAACAGTACTTC	CAISTNPAGGPSEQYF